This T cell receptor beta chain was sequenced during a study of regulatory dendritic cells for organ transplantation. Study-level results: Naive T cells showed high diversity, memory cells less, memory CD8+ least. Between individuals, the alloreactive memory CD8+ T cell pool differed considerably. The most alloreactive TCR clonotypes were found in resting memory CD8+ cells.

This table comes from immunoSEQ multiplex PCR, and its TCRdb copy is limited to in-frame clones, with some not included. The profile covers around 29,000 clones, with roughly 85% appearing a single time and over 0.35% taken by the ten largest. Per the germline V gene, CDR1 is MNHEY and CDR2 is SMNVEV (reference sequence). V lost 0 bases, J lost 4 bases, and 12 bases lay in between. CDR3 length: 15 amino acids. A note on this clone: Its specificity is not known.

This sequence joins TRBV27 and TRBJ1-2, with D possibly matching TRBD1 (6 bases). The receptor was derived from a human donor in good health. Sequencing used naive CD8+ T cells from blood. Noted subset: CD45RA+ naive T cells. CDR3 sequence: CASSLSGGAIYGYTF. The CDR3 region has the DNA TGTGCCAGCAGTTTATCGGGGGGGGCCATCTATGGCTACACCTTC.